The next 31 T cell receptor beta chains were all read from a single sample in a study of OX40 agonist ivuxolimab in advanced cancers. The table came from immunoSEQ multiplex PCR; TCRdb's copy has only in-frame clones and leaves some out. The sample records tens of thousands of clones, around 84% being singletons. The material sequenced was CD4+ or CD8+ T cells sorted from blood, taken in a trial of the OX40 agonist ivuxolimab. The receptors were gathered from an adult with an advanced solid tumor such as melanoma, head and neck, liver or kidney cancer.

The gene calls are TRBV10-1 and TRBJ2-7; TRBD1 matches 9 bases. CDR1 is WNHNN and CDR2 is SYGVQD in the germline V gene (reference sequence). V trimming: 3 bases; J trimming: 3 bases; junction bases outside the gene matches: 6. This CDR3 contains 15 residues. CDR3 in DNA: TGCGCCAGCAGTGAACTAAGACAGGGGGTCTACGAGCAGTACTTC. Protein product: CASSELRQGVYEQYF.

The chain employs TRBV2 and TRBJ2-7; 10 positions match TRBD2. J lost 3 bases, V lost 8 bases, and 4 bases had no gene match. Germline V gene data show CDR1 as SNHLY and CDR2 as FYNNEI. The CDR3 has 13 residues. The CDR3 DNA sequence: TGTGCCAGCGTGGTAGCGGGAGGCTACGAGCAGTACTTC. It codes for CASVVAGGYEQYF.

The count of this clone is one. The chain carries TRBV28 and TRBJ2-5; 7 bases line up with TRBD1. J was trimmed by 2 bases and V by 6 bases; bases with no gene match: 9. Germline loops: CDR1 MDHEN, CDR2 SYDVKM. The CDR3 extends over 15 amino acids. CDR3 loop: CASSKGQIGQETQYF. For the CDR3, the DNA is TGTGCCAGCAGCAAGGGACAGATCGGACAAGAGACCCAGTACTTC. Combining the CDR3 with reference TRBV28 and TRBJ2-5 gives the whole variable domain DVKVTQSSRYLVKRTGEKVFLECVQDMDHENMFWYRQDPGLGLRLIYFSYDVKMKEKGDIPEGYSVSREKKERFSLILESASTNQTSMYLCASSKGQIGQETQYFGPGTRLLVL.

The chain combines TRBV2 with TRBJ2-2, with D perhaps given as TRBD1 or TRBD2 (5 bases each). This CDR3 contains 15 residues. The germline V and J ends were trimmed by 5 bases and 0 bases, with 10 bases remaining between them. CDR1 and CDR2 from the germline V gene are SNHLY and FYNNEI. Here the CDR3 reads CASSWDGPNTGELFF. The CDR3 DNA sequence: TGTGCCAGCAGTTGGGACGGCCCGAACACCGGGGAGCTGTTTTTT.

The rearrangement links TRBV5-1 to TRBJ1-6; the D is unclear. The CDR3 contains 14 residues. Germline V gives CDR1 SGHRS, CDR2 YFSETQ. The V and J ends lost 4 bases and 9 bases respectively, with 14 bases between them. The CDR3 region is CASSQANSVSPLHF. In DNA, the CDR3 is TGCGCCAGCAGCCAGGCCAACAGTGTTTCACCCCTCCACTTT.

There are a few counts of this clone. The gene calls are TRBV5-4 and TRBJ2-1; D unresolved. Per germline, CDR1 SGHNT and CDR2 YYREEE (reference sequence). The CDR3 covers 13 residues. V lost 0 bases and J lost 5, with 6 bases in between. CDR3 protein: CASSLGIDNEQFF. Written as DNA, the CDR3 is TGTGCCAGCAGCTTGGGGATTGACAATGAGCAGTTCTTC.

V usage is TRBV6-1 and J usage is TRBJ2-1; tentatively, D is TRBD1 or TRBD2 (5 bases each). Trimming left V 7 bases short and J 5 bases short, with 15 bases between. Germline V gene data show CDR1 as MNHNS and CDR2 as SASEGT. The CDR3 is 14 residues long. CDR3 nucleotide sequence: TGTGCCAGCACCCTCGGGACGGACAACAATGAGCAGTTCTTC. The encoded protein is CASTLGTDNNEQFF.

The rearrangement uses TRBV28 and TRBJ2-7; TRBD2 is a possible D gene (5 bases). V lost 4 bases and J lost 0, with 16 bases in between. This CDR3 has 16 amino acids. Per germline, CDR1 MDHEN and CDR2 SYDVKM. CDR3 sequence: CASSSPDGISSYEQYF. The CDR3 nucleotides are TGTGCCAGCAGTTCCCCGGACGGGATAAGCTCCTACGAGCAGTACTTC.

This sequence joins TRBV5-4 and TRBJ2-7, with 9 bases identical to TRBD1. Trimming cost V 4 bases and J 6 bases; bases outside gene matches: 11. Germline CDR1 is SGHNT and CDR2 is YYREEE (reference sequence). CDR3 length: 15 residues. In DNA form, the CDR3 reads TGTGCCAGCAGCCCTTCGGGACAGGGCTTTAGCGAGCAGTACTTC. Protein product: CASSPSGQGFSEQYF. The variable domain in full, completed from reference TRBV5-4 and TRBJ2-7, reads ETGVTQSPTHLIKTRGQQVTLRCSSQSGHNTVSWYQQALGQGPQFIFQYYREEENGRGNFPPRFSGLQFPNYSSELNVNALELDDSALYLCASSPSGQGFSEQYFGPGTRLTVT.

There are a few counts of this clone. V usage is TRBV10-3 and J usage is TRBJ1-3, with D tentatively TRBD1 (5 bases). The CDR3 length is 14 residues. Germline assignment: CDR1 ENHRY and CDR2 SYGVKD. The V gene lost 6 bases and the J gene lost 1 base, with 10 bases spanning the gap. The CDR3 spells CAIRSGLSGNTIYF. As DNA, the CDR3 is TGTGCCATCAGGTCAGGGTTATCTGGAAACACCATATATTTT.

The J gene is TRBJ2-3, the V gene TRBV30, with D possibly TRBD2 on 5 matching bases. Per the germline V gene, CDR1 is GTSNPN and CDR2 is SVGIG (reference sequence). V was cut by 3 bases and J by 4 bases, with 23 bases left in between. This CDR3 is 17 amino acids long. The CDR3 here is CAWRPVRAGQTADTQYF. The CDR3 nucleotides are TGTGCCTGGAGGCCAGTTCGTGCGGGCCAGACGGCAGATACGCAGTATTTT.

The chain couples TRBV7-2 to TRBJ1-5, with 7 nucleotides matching TRBD1. Losses at the gene ends were 5 bases for V and 10 bases for J; bases not matched to a gene: 8. This CDR3 has 13 amino acids. CDR1 SGHTA and CDR2 FQGNSA come from the germline V gene. In DNA, the CDR3 is TGTGCCAGCAGCCAGGGGGGAGGGCGACCCCAGCATTTT. Amino acid sequence: CASSQGGGRPQHF.

This chain uses TRBV28 with TRBJ2-5; 7 bases align to TRBD2. Germline V gene sequence: CDR1 MDHEN, CDR2 SYDVKM. With 3 bases clipped from V and 6 bases from J, the junction kept 4 bases outside the gene matches. The CDR3 totals 13 residues. The CDR3 loop reads CASSFAGVKTQYF. In DNA, the CDR3 is TGTGCCAGCAGTTTTGCGGGAGTAAAGACCCAGTACTTC.

This clone was seen only once. The J gene is TRBJ1-2, the V gene TRBV18; 10 bases are a match to TRBD1. The germline CDR1 and CDR2 sequences are KGHSH and LQKENI. After removal of 3 bases from V and 4 bases from J, the junction contained 5 bases not matched to a gene. The CDR3 runs 15 residues. CDR3 nucleotide sequence: TGTGCCAGCTCACCCGGACAGGGGGGAGCCTATGGCTACACCTTC. Residues: CASSPGQGGAYGYTF.

The chain joins TRBV9 to TRBJ2-3, with D tentatively TRBD1 (6 bases). CDR1 is SGDLS and CDR2 is YYNGEE in the germline V gene. This CDR3 spans 14 amino acids. Deletions cut 4 bases from V and 3 bases from J, with 12 bases between. CDR3 DNA: TGTGCCAGCAGCCGGAGTACAGGGACAGATACGCAGTATTTT. Its protein is CASSRSTGTDTQYF.

The gene calls are TRBV28 and TRBJ2-3; 7 bases fit TRBD1. This CDR3 has 14 amino acids. Unmatched junction bases numbered 3, after V lost 4 bases and J lost 2 bases. Germline values: CDR1 MDHEN, CDR2 SYDVKM. CDR3 sequence (DNA): TGTGCCAGCAGTTCGACAGGGACCACAGATACGCAGTATTTT. As protein: CASSSTGTTDTQYF.

The genes are TRBV2 and TRBJ1-2; 9 nucleotides agree with TRBD1. The germline gives CDR1 SNHLY, CDR2 FYNNEI. V was clipped by 4 bases and J by 7 bases; unmatched bases: 1. The CDR3 is made up of 12 amino acids. In DNA form, the CDR3 reads TGTGCCAGCAGTGCACAGGGGGCTGGCTACACCTTC. Protein: CASSAQGAGYTF.

The J gene is TRBJ1-2, the V gene TRBV15; D remains unclear. V was cut by 0 bases and J by 4 bases, with 9 bases left in between. Germline V gene data show CDR1 as LNHNV and CDR2 as YYDKDF (reference sequence). The CDR3 runs to 14 residues. In nucleotides, the CDR3 is TGTGCCACCAGCAGAGATCTAGGGAGCTATGGCTACACCTTC. Its translation: CATSRDLGSYGYTF.

The chain has TRBV6-1 and TRBJ2-1; 10 nucleotides agree with TRBD2. Germline V gene sequence: CDR1 MNHNS, CDR2 SASEGT. The CDR3 is made up of 13 amino acids. Germline trimming cut 6 bases from V and 7 bases from J; bases unmatched to any gene: 3. The CDR3: CASRRTSGNEQFF. The CDR3 coding sequence is TGTGCCAGCAGGAGGACTAGCGGAAATGAGCAGTTCTTC.

In regard to this clone: A junction boundary mismatches the germline segment, possibly from a read error. This chain connects TRBV7-2 to TRBJ2-3, with 10 bases lining up with TRBD2. CDR1 is SGHTA, CDR2 FQGNSA, per germline. This CDR3 has 13 residues. For the CDR3, the DNA is TGTGCCAGCAGGTTAGCGGGAGGAGATACGCAGTATTTT. This codes for CASRLAGGDTQYF. The variable domain in full, completed from reference TRBV7-2 and TRBJ2-3, reads GAGVSQSPSNKVTEKGKDVELRCDPISGHTALYWYRQSLGQGLEFLIYFQGNSAPDKSGLPSDRFSAERTGGSVSTLTIQRTQQEDSAVYLCASRLAGGDTQYFGPGTRLTVL.

The V gene is TRBV19, the J gene TRBJ1-2; TRBD1 matches at 8 bases. Germline V gene data show CDR1 as LNHDA and CDR2 as SQIVND (reference sequence). V shed 6 bases, J shed 8 bases, and the junction held 14 bases outside the gene matches. The CDR3 runs 15 residues. CDR3 bases: TGTGCCAGTAGCCAGGGGGCAGAAGGGGTTTTCGGCTACACCTTC. Its protein is CASSQGAEGVFGYTF.

This chain uses TRBV5-5 with TRBJ1-2; D perhaps matches TRBD1 (5 bases). CDR3 length: 15 amino acids. Trimming took off 0 bases at V and 7 bases at J, with 16 bases between the two ends. The V gene's germline CDR1 is SGHKS and CDR2 YYEKEE (reference sequence). The CDR3 DNA follows: TGTGCCAGCAGCTTGGAAGGGGAAGGGTTCTCTGGCTACACCTTC. It codes for CASSLEGEGFSGYTF.

This clone turned up a few times. The chain combines TRBV5-6 with TRBJ2-7, with 9 positions matching TRBD1. There are 17 residues in the CDR3. CDR1 is SGHDT, CDR2 YYEEEE, per germline. J lost 6 bases, V lost 0 bases, and 13 bases had no gene match. In nucleotides, the CDR3 is TGTGCCAGCAGCTTGGGGGCCCGGGACAGGGACGCGCTCGAGCAGTACTTC. This gives the protein CASSLGARDRDALEQYF.

The gene calls are TRBV30 and TRBJ1-1; the match to TRBD1 covers 7 bases. The V gene's germline CDR1 is GTSNPN and CDR2 SVGIG (reference sequence). With 3 bases clipped from V and 2 bases from J, the junction kept 3 bases outside the gene matches. The CDR3 is made up of 13 amino acids. The CDR3 nucleotides read TGTGCCTGGAGGACAGGGTTTAACACTGAAGCTTTCTTT. It translates to CAWRTGFNTEAFF.

The CDR3 DNA follows: TGTGCCAGCAGGACCCAGGGGGGTGGGTGGAATCAGCCCCAGCATTTT. Its protein product is CASRTQGGGWNQPQHF. The chain uses TRBV28 and TRBJ1-5, with 7 bases fitting TRBD1. Germline V gene sequence: CDR1 MDHEN, CDR2 SYDVKM. The CDR3 has 16 residues. V was pared by 6 bases and J by 4 bases, with 12 bases of the junction left unmatched.

The chain links TRBV28 to TRBJ2-5; D remains unclear. Per the germline V gene, CDR1 is MDHEN and CDR2 is SYDVKM. Trimming took 5 bases from V and 7 from J, leaving 11 bases between them. The CDR3 is made up of 12 amino acids. The CDR3 loop reads CASSRAFGTQYF. In nucleotides, the CDR3 is TGTGCCAGCAGTCGGGCCTTTGGGACCCAGTACTTC. The complete variable domain, with remaining parts taken from reference TRBV28 and TRBJ2-5, reads DVKVTQSSRYLVKRTGEKVFLECVQDMDHENMFWYRQDPGLGLRLIYFSYDVKMKEKGDIPEGYSVSREKKERFSLILESASTNQTSMYLCASSRAFGTQYFGPGTRLLVL.

The rearrangement links TRBV7-2 to TRBJ1-5; TRBD1 might be the D (5 bases). Germline assignment: CDR1 SGHTA and CDR2 FQGNSA. Trimming removed 1 base from V and 6 bases from J, with 7 bases in between. This CDR3 has 13 amino acids. The CDR3, as DNA: TGTGCCAGCAGCTTAGGAAGGGGTCAGCCCCAGCATTTT. Its protein is CASSLGRGQPQHF.

The chain is built from TRBV28 and TRBJ2-1; D gene uncertain. V was pared by 11 bases and J by 5 bases, with 16 bases between. Per the germline V gene, CDR1 is MDHEN and CDR2 is SYDVKM. CDR3 length: 13 residues. The CDR3 reads CASLPLFHNEQFF. CDR3 nucleotides: TGTGCCTCCTTACCCCTGTTCCACAATGAGCAGTTCTTC.

This rearrangement joins TRBV18 to TRBJ2-7; D is perhaps TRBD2 (6 bases). The germline gives CDR1 KGHSH, CDR2 LQKENI. Trimming pared 0 bases from V and 3 bases from J, leaving 18 bases between. This CDR3 comprises 17 residues. CDR3 sequence (DNA): TGTGCCAGCTCACCACCTGGGTGGGAGGAACAGGACTACGAGCAGTACTTC. The encoded protein is CASSPPGWEEQDYEQYF.

The gene calls are TRBV19 and TRBJ1-1, with TRBD1 matching 7 bases. Per germline, CDR1 LNHDA and CDR2 SQIVND (reference sequence). The V gene end was trimmed by 3 bases and the J gene end by 0 bases; junction bases not matched to a gene: 1. The CDR3 length is 14 residues. CDR3 in amino acids: CASSMGQLNTEAFF. The CDR3 DNA reads TGTGCCAGTAGTATGGGACAGTTGAACACTGAAGCTTTCTTT.

This clone was observed a single time. The V call is TRBV7-2, the J call TRBJ2-3; D uncertain. Germline CDR1 reads SGHTA; CDR2 reads FQGNSA. The CDR3 covers 12 residues. Deletions cut 2 bases from V and 4 bases from J, with 4 bases between. In DNA, the CDR3 is TGTGCCAGCAGCTTAATGTCAGATACGCAGTATTTT. Translated: CASSLMSDTQYF.